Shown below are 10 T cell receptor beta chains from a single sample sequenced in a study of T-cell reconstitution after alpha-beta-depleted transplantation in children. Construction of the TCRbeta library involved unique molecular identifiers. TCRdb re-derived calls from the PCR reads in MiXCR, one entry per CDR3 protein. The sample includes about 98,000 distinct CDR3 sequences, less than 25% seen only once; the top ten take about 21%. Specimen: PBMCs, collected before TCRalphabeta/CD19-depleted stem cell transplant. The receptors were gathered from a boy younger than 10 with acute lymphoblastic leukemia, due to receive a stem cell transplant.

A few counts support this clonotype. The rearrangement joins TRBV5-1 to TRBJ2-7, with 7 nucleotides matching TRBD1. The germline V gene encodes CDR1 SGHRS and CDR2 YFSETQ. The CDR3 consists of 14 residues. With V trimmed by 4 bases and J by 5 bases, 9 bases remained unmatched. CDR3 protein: CASSRQGSGDEQYF. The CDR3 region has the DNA TGCGCCAGCAGCCGACAGGGTTCGGGTGACGAGCAGTACTTC. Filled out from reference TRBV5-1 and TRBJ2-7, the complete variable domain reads KAGVTQTPRYLIKTRGQQVTLSCSPISGHRSVSWYQQTPGQGLQFLFEYFSETQRNKGNFPGRFSGRQFSNSRSEMNVSTLELGDSALYLCASSRQGSGDEQYFGPGTRLTVT.

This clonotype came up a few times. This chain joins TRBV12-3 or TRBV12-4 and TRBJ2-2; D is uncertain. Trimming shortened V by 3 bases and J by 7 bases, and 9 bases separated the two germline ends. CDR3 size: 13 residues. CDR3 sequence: CASSFDGFGELFF. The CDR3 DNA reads TGTGCCAGCAGTTTTGATGGTTTCGGGGAGCTGTTTTTT.

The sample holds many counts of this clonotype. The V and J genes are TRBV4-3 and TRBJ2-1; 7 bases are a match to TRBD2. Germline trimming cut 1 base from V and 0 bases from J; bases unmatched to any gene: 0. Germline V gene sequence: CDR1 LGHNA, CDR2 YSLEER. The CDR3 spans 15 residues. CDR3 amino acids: CASSQGGSSYNEQFF. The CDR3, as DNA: TGCGCCAGCAGCCAAGGCGGGAGCTCCTACAATGAGCAGTTCTTC.

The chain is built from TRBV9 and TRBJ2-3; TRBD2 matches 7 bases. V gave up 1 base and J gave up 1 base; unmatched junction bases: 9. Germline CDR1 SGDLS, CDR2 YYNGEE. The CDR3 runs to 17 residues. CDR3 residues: CASSVLGSGVGTDTQYF. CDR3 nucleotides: TGTGCCAGCAGCGTACTAGGGAGCGGGGTGGGCACAGATACGCAGTATTTT.

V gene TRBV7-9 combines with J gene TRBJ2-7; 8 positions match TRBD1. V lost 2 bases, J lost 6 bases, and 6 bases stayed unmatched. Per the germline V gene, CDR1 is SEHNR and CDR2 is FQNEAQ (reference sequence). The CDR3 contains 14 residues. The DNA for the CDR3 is TGTGCCAGCAGCTTAACACAGACAGGGGCCGAGCAGTACTTC. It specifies CASSLTQTGAEQYF.

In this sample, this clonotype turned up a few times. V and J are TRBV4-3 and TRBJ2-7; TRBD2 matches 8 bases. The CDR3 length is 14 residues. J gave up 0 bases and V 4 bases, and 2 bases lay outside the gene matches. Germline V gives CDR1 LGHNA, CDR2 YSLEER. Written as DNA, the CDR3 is TGCGCCAGCAGCCGGACTAGCAGCTCCTACGAGCAGTACTTC. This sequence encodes CASSRTSSSYEQYF.

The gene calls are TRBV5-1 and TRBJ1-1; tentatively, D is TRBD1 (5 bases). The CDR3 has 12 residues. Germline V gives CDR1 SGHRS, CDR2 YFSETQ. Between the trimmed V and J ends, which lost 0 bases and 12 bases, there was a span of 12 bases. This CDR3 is CASSLAGTGTFF. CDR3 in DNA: TGCGCCAGCAGCTTGGCCGGGACCGGTACTTTCTTT.

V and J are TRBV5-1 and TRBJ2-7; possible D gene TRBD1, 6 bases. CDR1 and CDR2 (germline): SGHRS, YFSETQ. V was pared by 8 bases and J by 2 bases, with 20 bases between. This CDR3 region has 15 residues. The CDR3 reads CASTPNGQPTYEQYF. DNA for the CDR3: TGCGCCAGTACTCCAAACGGACAGCCAACCTACGAGCAGTACTTC.

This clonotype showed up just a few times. CDR3 bases: TGTGCCATCAGTGAGACTAATGAAAAACTGTTTTTT. Its protein is CAISETNEKLFF. This chain links TRBV10-3 with TRBJ1-4; D remains unclear. Trimming took off 2 bases at V and 2 bases at J, with 0 bases between the two ends. Germline loops: CDR1 ENHRY, CDR2 SYGVKD. There are 12 residues in the CDR3.

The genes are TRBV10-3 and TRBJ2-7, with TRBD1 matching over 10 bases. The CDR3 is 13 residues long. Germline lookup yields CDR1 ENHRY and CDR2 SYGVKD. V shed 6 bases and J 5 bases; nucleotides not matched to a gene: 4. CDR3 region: CAISSGTGDEQYF. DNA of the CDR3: TGTGCCATCAGCTCCGGGACAGGGGACGAGCAGTACTTC.